This T cell receptor beta chain was obtained from a study of somatic mutations in cytotoxic T cells in rheumatoid arthritis. About the research overall: Patient blood, roughly 27 ml in EDTA, was obtained immediately after diagnosis and prior to the start of any treatment. Points from the study as a whole: CD8+ clonality rose with age in rheumatoid arthritis patients, unlike in healthy controls. A largest CD8+ clone above 20% of CD8+ cells occurred in about an eighth of the 65 patients.

For this clone: Its antigen is not known.

Using immunoSEQ multiplex PCR, the repertoire was profiled, and TCRdb retains in-frame clones only, with some absent. The table lists tens of thousands of clones, around four fifths of them singletons. Material: CD8+ T cells sorted from blood. The receptor was derived from an adult with rheumatoid arthritis.

The CDR3 DNA follows: TGTGCCAGCAGCTCCGGACTAACCACAGATACGCAGTATTTT. Encoded protein: CASSSGLTTDTQYF. The chain combines TRBV5-6 with TRBJ2-3, with a weak D call TRBD2 (6 bases). Germline V gives CDR1 SGHDT, CDR2 YYEEEE. The CDR3 covers 14 residues. V gave up 3 bases and J gave up 2 bases, with 10 bases separating them.